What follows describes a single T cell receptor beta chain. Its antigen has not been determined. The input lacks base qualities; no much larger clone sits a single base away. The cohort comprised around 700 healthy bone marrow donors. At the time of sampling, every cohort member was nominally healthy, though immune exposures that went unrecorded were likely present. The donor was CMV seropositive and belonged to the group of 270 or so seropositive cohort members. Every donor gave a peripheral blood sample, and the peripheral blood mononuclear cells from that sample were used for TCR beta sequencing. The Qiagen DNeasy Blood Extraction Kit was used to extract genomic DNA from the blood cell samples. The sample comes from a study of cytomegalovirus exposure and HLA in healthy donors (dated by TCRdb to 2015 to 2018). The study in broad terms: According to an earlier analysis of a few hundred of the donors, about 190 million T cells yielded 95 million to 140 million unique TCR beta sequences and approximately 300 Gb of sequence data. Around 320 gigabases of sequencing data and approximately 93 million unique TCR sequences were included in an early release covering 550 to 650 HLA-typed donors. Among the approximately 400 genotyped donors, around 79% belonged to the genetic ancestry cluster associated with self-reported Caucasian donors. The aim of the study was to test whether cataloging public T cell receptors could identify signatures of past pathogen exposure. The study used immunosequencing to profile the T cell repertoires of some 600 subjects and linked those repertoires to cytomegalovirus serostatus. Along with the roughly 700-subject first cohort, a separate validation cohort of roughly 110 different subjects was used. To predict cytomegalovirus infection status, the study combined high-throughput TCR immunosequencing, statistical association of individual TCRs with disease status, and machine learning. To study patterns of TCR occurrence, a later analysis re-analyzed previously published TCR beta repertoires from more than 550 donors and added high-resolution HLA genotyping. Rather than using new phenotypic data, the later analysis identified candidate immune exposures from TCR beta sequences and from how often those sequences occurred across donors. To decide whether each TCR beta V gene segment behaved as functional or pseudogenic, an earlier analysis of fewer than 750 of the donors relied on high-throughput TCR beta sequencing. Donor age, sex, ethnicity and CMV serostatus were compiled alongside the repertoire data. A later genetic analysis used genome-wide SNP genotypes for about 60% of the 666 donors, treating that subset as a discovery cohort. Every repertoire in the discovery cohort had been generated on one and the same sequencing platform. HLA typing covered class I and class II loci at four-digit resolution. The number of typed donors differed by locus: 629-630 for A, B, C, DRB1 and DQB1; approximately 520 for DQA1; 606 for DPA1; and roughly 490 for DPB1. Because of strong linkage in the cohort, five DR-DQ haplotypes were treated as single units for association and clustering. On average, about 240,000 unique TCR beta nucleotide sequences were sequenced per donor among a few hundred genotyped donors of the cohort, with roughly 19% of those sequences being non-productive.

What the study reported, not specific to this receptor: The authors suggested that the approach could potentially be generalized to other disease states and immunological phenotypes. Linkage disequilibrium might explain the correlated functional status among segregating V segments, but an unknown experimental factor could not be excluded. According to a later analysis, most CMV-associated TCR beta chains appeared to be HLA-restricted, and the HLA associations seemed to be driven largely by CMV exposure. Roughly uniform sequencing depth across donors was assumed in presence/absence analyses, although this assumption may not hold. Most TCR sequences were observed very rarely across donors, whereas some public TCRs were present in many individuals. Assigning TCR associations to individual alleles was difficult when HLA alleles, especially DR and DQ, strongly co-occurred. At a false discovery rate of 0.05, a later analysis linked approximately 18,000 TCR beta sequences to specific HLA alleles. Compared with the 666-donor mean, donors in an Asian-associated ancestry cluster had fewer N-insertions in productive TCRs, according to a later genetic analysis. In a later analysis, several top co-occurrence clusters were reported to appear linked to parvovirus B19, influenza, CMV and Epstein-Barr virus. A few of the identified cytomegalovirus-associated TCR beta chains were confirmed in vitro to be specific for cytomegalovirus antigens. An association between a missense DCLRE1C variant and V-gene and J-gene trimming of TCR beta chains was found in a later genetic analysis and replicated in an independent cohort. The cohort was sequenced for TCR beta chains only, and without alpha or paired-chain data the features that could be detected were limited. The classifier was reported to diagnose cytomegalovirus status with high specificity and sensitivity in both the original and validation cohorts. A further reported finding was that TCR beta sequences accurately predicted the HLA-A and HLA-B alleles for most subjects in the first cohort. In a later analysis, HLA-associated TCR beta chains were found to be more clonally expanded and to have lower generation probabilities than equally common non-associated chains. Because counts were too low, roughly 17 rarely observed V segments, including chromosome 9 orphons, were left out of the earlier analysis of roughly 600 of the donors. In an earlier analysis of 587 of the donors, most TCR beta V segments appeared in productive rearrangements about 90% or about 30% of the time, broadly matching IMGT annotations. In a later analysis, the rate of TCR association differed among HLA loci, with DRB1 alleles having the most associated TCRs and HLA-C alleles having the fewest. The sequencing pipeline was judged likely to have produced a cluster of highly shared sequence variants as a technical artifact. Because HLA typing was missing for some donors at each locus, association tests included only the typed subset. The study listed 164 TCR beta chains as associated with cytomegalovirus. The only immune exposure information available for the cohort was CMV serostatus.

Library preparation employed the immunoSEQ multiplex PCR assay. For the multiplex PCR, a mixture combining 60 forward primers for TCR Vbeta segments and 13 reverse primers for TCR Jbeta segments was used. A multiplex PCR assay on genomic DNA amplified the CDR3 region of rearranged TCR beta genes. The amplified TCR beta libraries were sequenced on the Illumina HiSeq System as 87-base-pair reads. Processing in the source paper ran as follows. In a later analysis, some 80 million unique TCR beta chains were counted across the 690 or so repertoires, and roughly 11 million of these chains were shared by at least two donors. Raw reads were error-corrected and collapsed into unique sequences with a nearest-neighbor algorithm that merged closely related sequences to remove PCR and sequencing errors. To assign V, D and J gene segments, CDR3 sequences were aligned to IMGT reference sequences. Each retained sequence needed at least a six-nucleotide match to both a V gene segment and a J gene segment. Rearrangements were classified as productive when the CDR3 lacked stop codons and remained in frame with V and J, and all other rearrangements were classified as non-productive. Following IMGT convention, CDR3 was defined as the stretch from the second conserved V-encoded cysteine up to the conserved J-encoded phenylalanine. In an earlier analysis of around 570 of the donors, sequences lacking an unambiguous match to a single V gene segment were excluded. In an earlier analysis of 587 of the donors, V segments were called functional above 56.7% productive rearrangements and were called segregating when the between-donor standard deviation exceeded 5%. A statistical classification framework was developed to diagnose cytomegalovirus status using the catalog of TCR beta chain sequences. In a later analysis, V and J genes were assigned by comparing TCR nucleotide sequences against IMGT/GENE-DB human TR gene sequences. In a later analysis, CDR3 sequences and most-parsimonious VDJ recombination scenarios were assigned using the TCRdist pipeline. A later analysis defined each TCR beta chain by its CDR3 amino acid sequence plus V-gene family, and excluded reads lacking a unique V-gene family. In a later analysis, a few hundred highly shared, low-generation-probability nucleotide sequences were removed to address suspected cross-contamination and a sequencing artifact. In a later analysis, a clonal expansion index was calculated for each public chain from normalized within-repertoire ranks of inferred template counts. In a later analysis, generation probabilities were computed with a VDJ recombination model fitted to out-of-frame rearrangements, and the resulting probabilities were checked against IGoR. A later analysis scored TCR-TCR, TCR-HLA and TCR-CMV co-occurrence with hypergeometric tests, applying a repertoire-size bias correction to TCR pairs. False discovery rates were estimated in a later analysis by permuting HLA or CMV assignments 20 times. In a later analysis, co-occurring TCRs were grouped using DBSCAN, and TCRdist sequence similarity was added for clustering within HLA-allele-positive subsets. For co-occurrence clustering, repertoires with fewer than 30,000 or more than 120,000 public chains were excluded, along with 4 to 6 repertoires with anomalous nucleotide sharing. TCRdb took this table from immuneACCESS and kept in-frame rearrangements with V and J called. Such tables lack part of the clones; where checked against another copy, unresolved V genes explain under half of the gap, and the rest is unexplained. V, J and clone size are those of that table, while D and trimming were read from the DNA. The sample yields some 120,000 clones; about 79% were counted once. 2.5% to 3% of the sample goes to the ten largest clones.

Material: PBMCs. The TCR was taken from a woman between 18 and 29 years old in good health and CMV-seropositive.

The DNA sequence is as follows: TGTGCCAGCAGCTTTACTCCCCAAGAGACCCAGTACTTC. The resulting protein is CASSFTPQETQYF. The receptor chain draws on TRBV7-3 and TRBJ2-5, with the identity of the D gene unclear. From the germline V gene, CDR1 is SGHTA and CDR2 is FQGTGA. The CDR3 measures 13 amino acids from cysteine to phenylalanine. This entry keeps only the CDR3 DNA: 39 bases, framed from base 1. V loses 3 bases of germline sequence and J loses 1 base, and the interval between the two ends is 6 bases.